This note documents a single TCR beta chain sequence. Its antigen remains unknown. The data are from a study of cytomegalovirus exposure and HLA in healthy donors. Study-wide findings and caveats: A few CMV-associated chains were confirmed in vitro to be specific for CMV antigens. The authors reported that TCR beta sequences could predict HLA-A and HLA-B alleles. These predictions were accurate for most subjects in the first cohort.

V lost 10 bases, J lost 4 bases, and 13 bases lay in between. This CDR3 comprises 12 residues. Germline V gene data show CDR1 as MNHEY and CDR2 as SVGAGI. Primers included in the PCR were 60 Vbeta and 13 Jbeta primers. Sequencing used immunoSEQ multiplex PCR; TCRdb keeps in-frame clones, though not all of them. The sample has some 87,000 clones, about 74% seen once. The clonotype comes from a woman in her 50s in good health and CMV-seropositive. Sequencing input: PBMCs. The chain is built from TRBV6-5 and TRBJ1-2; D might be TRBD1 (5 bases). As DNA, the CDR3 is TGTGCCACCTCAAAACAGGCCTATGGCTACACCTTC. Translated, it gives CATSKQAYGYTF.